The TCR beta chain described here comes from a study of blood T cell repertoires in COVID-19. Study context: The origin of the acute and convalescent COVID-19 samples was the United States, Italy and Spain. The analysed material was cDNA or gDNA that came from T cells, B-cell-depleted T cells, or PBMCs.

The CDR3 sequence is 11 residues long. The germline V and J ends were trimmed by 0 bases and 4 bases, with 3 bases remaining between them. The germline V gene encodes CDR1 GTSNPN and CDR2 SVGIG (reference sequence). Study processing details: Counts of nucleated cells, estimated from reference gene primer amplification, were obtained. The protocol was immunoSEQ multiplex PCR, while the TCRdb copy is restricted to in-frame clones and leaves out a portion. Clonal size and the V and J genes are those of that table, whereas D and trimming came from the DNA. The sample has about 41,000 clones, 88% seen once.

The clonotype comes from a human donor in a cohort sampled during active COVID-19. The sequencing input was peripheral blood. V and J are TRBV30 and TRBJ1-1; no clear D gene. CDR3 DNA sequence: TGTGCCTGGAGTGTCGTCACTGAAGCTTTCTTT. It specifies CAWSVVTEAFF.